This TCR beta chain was sequenced during a study of breast tumors, draining lymph nodes, adjacent tissues. The study, taken as a whole, reports: Compared with lymph nodes, tumors were less diverse; compared with nontumor tissue, more. Compared with basal-like, luminal-like tumors shared significantly more repertoire with nontumor tissue. The data were judged consistent with most tumor T cells coming from lymph node and expanding in tumor. The lymph node origin of tumor T cells was framed as consistent with a hypothesis, not demonstrated.

Axillary draining lymph nodes of breast cancer patients supplied the node samples. There are many counts of this clonotype. What it binds is unknown. A single record per CDR3 protein comes from TCRdb applying MiXCR to the multiplex PCR reads. The sample yields a few hundred thousand distinct CDR3 sequences, under 40% seen once. V shed 6 bases, J shed 1 base, and the junction held 4 bases outside the gene matches. CDR1 WSHSY and CDR2 SAAADI come from the germline V gene. The CDR3 sequence is 14 residues long. The chain joins TRBV10-2 to TRBJ2-3; 7 bases line up with TRBD2. This receptor was taken from a female donor with breast cancer. Some clones in this sample may be carry-over from other donors' samples. Specimen: axillary lymph node tissue. The CDR3 DNA follows: TGCGCCAGCAGCGGGAGGAGGGGCACAGATACGCAGTATTTT. It is translated as CASSGRRGTDTQYF.